This T cell receptor beta chain was sequenced during a study of blood T cell repertoires in COVID-19. Background on the study: Both acute and convalescent COVID-19 samples were obtained from the United States, Italy and Spain. From T cells, B-cell-depleted T cells, or PBMCs came the material, which was cDNA or gDNA.

Original analysis: Reference gene primers were amplified, and this amplification served to estimate nucleated cell counts. TCRdb's table, derived via immunoSEQ multiplex PCR, lists solely in-frame clones and lacks some. V and J calls plus clone size are reproduced from that table; the DNA served to infer D and trimming. The table has approximately 26,000 clones, 70% to 90% seen once. With 0 bases removed from V and 2 bases from J, the gap between germline ends came to 18 bases. Germline CDR1 SGHRS, CDR2 YFSETQ. The length of the CDR3 is 17 residues. V usage is TRBV5-1 and J usage is TRBJ2-7; TRBD2 might be the D (6 bases). This receptor was taken from a human donor in a cohort sampled during active COVID-19. Input material: peripheral blood. CDR3: CASSLAGVGVEAYEQYF. DNA for the CDR3: TGCGCCAGCAGCTTGGCGGGGGTAGGGGTGGAAGCCTACGAGCAGTACTTC. Variable domain in full (rest from reference TRBV5-1 and TRBJ2-7): KAGVTQTPRYLIKTRGQQVTLSCSPISGHRSVSWYQQTPGQGLQFLFEYFSETQRNKGNFPGRFSGRQFSNSRSEMNVSTLELGDSALYLCASSLAGVGVEAYEQYFGPGTRLTVT.